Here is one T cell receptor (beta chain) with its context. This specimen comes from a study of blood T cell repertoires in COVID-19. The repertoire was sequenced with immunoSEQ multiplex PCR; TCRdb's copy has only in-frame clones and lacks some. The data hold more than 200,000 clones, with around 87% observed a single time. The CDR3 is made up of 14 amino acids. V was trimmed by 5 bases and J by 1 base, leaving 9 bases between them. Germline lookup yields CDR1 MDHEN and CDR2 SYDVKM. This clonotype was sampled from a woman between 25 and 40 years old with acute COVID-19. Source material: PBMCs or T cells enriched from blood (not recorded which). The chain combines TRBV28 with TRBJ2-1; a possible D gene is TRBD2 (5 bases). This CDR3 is CASSPPGSYNEQFF. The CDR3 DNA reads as TGTGCCAGCAGTCCCCCGGGATCCTACAATGAGCAGTTCTTC.